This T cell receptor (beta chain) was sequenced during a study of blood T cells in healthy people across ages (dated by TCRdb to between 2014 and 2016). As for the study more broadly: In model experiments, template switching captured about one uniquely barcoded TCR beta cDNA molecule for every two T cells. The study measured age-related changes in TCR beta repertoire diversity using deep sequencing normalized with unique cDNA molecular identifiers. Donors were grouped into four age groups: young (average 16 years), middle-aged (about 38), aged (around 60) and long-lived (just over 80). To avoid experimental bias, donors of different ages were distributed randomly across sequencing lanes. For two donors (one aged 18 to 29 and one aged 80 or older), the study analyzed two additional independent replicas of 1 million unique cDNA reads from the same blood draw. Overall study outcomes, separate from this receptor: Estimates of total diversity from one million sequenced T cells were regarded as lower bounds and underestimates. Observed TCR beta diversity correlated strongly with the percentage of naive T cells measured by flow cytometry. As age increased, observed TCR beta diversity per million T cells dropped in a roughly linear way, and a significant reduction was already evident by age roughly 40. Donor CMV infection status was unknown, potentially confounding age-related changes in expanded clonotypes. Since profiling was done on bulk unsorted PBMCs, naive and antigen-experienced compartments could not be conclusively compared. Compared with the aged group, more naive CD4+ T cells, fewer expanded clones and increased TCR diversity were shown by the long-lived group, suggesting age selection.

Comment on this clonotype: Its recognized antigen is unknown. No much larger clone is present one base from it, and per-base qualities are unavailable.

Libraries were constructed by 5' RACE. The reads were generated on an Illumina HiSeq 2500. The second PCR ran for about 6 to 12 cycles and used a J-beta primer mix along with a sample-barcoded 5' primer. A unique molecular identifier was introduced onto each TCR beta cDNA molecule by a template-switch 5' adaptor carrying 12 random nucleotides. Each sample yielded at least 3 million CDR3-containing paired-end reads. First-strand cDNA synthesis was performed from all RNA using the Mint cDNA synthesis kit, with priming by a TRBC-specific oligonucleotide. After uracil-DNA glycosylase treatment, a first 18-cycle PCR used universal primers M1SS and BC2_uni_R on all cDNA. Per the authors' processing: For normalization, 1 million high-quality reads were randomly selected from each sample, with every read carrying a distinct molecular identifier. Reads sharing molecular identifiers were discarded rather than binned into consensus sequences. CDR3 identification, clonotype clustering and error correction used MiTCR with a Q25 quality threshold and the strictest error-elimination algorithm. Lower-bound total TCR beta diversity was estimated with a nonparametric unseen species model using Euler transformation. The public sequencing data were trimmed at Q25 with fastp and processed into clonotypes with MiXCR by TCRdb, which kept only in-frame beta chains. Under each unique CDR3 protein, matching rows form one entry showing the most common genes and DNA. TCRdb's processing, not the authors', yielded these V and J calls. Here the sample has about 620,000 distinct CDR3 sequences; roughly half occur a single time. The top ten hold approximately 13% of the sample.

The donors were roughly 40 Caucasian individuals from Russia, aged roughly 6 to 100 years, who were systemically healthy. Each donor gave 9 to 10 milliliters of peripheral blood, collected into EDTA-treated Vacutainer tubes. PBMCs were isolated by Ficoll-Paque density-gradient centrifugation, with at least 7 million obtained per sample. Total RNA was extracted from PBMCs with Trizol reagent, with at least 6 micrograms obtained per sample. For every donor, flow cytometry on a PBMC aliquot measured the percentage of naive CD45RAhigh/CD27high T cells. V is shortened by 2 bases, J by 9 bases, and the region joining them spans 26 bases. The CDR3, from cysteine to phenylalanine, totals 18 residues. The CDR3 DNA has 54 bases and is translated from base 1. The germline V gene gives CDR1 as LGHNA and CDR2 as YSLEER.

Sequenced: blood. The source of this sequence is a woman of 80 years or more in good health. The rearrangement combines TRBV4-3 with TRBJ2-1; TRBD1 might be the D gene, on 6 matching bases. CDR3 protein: CASSQINRAGAIRSEQFF. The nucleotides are TGCGCCAGCAGCCAAATAAACAGGGCTGGAGCGATCAGGAGTGAGCAGTTCTTC.